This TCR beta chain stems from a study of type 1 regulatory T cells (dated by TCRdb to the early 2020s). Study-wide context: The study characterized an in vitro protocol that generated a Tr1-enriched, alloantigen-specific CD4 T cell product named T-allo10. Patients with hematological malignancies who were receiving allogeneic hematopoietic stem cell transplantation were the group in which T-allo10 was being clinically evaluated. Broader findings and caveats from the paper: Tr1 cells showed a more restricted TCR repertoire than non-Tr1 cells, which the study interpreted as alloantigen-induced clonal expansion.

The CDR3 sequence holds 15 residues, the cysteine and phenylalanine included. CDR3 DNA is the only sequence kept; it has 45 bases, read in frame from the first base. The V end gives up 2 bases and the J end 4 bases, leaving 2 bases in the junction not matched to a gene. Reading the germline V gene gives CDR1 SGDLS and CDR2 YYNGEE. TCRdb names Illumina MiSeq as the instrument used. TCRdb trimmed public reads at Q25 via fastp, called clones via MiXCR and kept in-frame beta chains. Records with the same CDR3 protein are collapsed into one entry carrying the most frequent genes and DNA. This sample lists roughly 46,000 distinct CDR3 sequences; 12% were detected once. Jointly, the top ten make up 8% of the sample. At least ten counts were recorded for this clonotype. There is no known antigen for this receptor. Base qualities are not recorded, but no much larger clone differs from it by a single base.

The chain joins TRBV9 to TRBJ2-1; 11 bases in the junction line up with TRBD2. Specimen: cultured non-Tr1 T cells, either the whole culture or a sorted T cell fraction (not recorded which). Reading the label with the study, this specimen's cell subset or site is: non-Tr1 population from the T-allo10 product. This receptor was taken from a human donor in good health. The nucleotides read TGTGCCAGCAGCGTCACTAGCGGGAGTTACAATGAGCAGTTCTTC. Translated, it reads CASSVTSGSYNEQFF. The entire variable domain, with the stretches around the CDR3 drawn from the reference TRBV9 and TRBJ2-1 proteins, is DSGVTQTPKHLITATGQRVTLRCSPRSGDLSVYWYQQSLDQGLQFLIQYYNGEERAKGNILERFSAQQFPDLHSELNLSSLELGDSALYFCASSVTSGSYNEQFFGPGTRLTVL.